Following are 22 T cell receptor beta chains from one sample sequenced in a study of control samples from healthy donors and cancer patients. TCRdb keeps only in-frame clones here, not all; method: immunoSEQ multiplex PCR. This table holds fewer than 20,000 clones, approximately 86% found once. The sequencing input was PBMCs. These receptor sequences come from a woman in her seventies with colorectal cancer.

This rearrangement joins TRBV3-1 (or the pseudogene TRBV3-2) to TRBJ2-7; 7 positions match TRBD2. The V and J ends lost 2 bases and 2 bases, in that order; junction bases with no gene match: 6. The CDR3 spans 15 residues. The V gene's germline CDR1 is LGHDT and CDR2 YNNKEL (reference sequence). This CDR3 is CASSQRWEGPYEQYF. CDR3 bases: TGTGCCAGCAGCCAAAGGTGGGAGGGACCCTACGAGCAGTACTTC.

This clone turned up a few times. The rearrangement links TRBV19 to TRBJ1-6, with D unclear. The V and J ends lost 3 bases and 5 bases respectively, with 5 bases between them. CDR1 and CDR2 (germline): LNHDA, SQIVND (reference sequence). The CDR3 is 13 residues long. The CDR3 region has the DNA TGTGCCAGTAGTATGGACCATAATTCACCCCTCCACTTT. Its translation is CASSMDHNSPLHF.

The CDR3 DNA is TGTGCCAGCAGCCCGCTATTTGGGCGTATGAACACTGAAGCTTTCTTT. It specifies CASSPLFGRMNTEAFF. V and J are TRBV14 and TRBJ1-1; D not resolved. V shed 4 bases and J shed 0 bases, with 15 bases lying between them. The CDR3 is 16 residues long. The germline gives CDR1 SGHDN, CDR2 FVKESK.

The chain joins TRBV5-3 to TRBJ1-2; D remains ambiguous. TRBV5-3 is noted as an ORF with a role that remains uncertain. V was clipped by 3 bases and J by 4 bases, with 7 bases between them. The CDR3 has 12 amino acids. The DNA for the CDR3 is TGTGCCAGAAGCTGGCAGACCTATGGCTACACCTTC. Residues: CARSWQTYGYTF.

The J gene is TRBJ1-2, the V gene TRBV6-5; D call uncertain. The ends were cut back, 4 bases at V and 0 bases at J, with 15 bases in the middle. CDR1 is MNHEY and CDR2 is SVGAGI in the germline V gene. The CDR3 covers 16 residues. The CDR3 DNA reads TGTGCCAGCAGTTCGCCGGGGTTGGTAGCTAACTATGGCTACACCTTC. This gives the protein CASSSPGLVANYGYTF.

This chain uses TRBV5-6 with TRBJ1-2; 10 bases are a match to TRBD1. This CDR3 comprises 15 residues. Germline V gene data show CDR1 as SGHDT and CDR2 as YYEEEE. Trimming took 3 bases from V and 7 from J; bases not matched to a gene: 9. The CDR3 spells CASSSRDRGGSGYTF. In DNA, the CDR3 is TGTGCCAGCAGCTCCCGGGACAGGGGTGGTAGTGGCTACACCTTC.

CDR3 amino acids: CATSDPGQRGDTQYF. The CDR3 nucleotides are TGTGCCACCAGTGACCCGGGACAGAGGGGAGATACGCAGTATTTT. V usage is TRBV24-1 and J usage is TRBJ2-3; 7 nucleotides agree with TRBD1. The V gene's germline CDR1 is KGHDR and CDR2 SFDVKD. CDR3 length: 15 residues. V shed 4 bases and J 5 bases; nucleotides not matched to a gene: 8.

The chain employs TRBV24-1 and TRBJ1-5; D is perhaps TRBD1 (5 bases). CDR3 size: 13 residues. The V and J ends lost 5 bases and 4 bases respectively, with 8 bases between them. CDR1 is KGHDR, CDR2 SFDVKD, per germline. In nucleotides, the CDR3 is TGTGCCACCAGTGTCGGGGGAAATCAGCCCCAGCATTTT. Translated: CATSVGGNQPQHF.

Of note for this clone: The junction departs from germline at one end; a sequencing error may be responsible. The V gene is TRBV7-2, the J gene TRBJ1-3; a weak D match, TRBD1 (5 bases). The CDR3 has 15 residues. CDR1 and CDR2 from the germline V gene are SGHTA and FQGNSA. CDR3 residues: CASSLHRDGGSTIYF. In DNA form, the CDR3 reads TGTGCCAGCAGCCTCCACCGGGACGGGGGAAGCACCATATATTTT.

The chain joins TRBV29-1 to TRBJ2-7; 8 bases map to TRBD1. The ends lost 6 bases at V and 6 bases at J; junction bases unmatched: 7. Germline V gene lookup returns CDR1 SQVTM and CDR2 ANQGSEA. This CDR3 is 12 amino acids long. CDR3 amino acids: CSVQTGATEQYF. In DNA form, the CDR3 reads TGCAGCGTGCAGACAGGGGCGACCGAGCAGTACTTC.

The chain couples TRBV7-2 to TRBJ2-7, with 12 bases fitting TRBD2. Germline V gene data show CDR1 as SGHTA and CDR2 as FQGNSA. J gave up 0 bases and V 5 bases, and 5 bases lay outside the gene matches. The CDR3 covers 16 residues. The CDR3 region has the DNA TGTGCCAGCAGCCCACGGACTAGCGGGGCCTCCTACGAGCAGTACTTC. Translating it yields CASSPRTSGASYEQYF.

Of note for this clone: A much larger clone is a single base away; this may be a read error. The chain recombines TRBV10-3 with TRBJ2-7, with 9 bases lining up with TRBD2. CDR3 length equals 15 residues. From germline, CDR1 is ENHRY and CDR2 SYGVKD. J gave up 0 bases and V 7 bases, and 7 bases lay outside the gene matches. DNA of the CDR3: TGTGCCATCAATGGCAGTAGCGGGAGCTCCTACGAGCAGTACTTC. Protein: CAINGSSGSSYEQYF.

The rearrangement links TRBV7-8 to TRBJ1-1; no firm D call. V was clipped by 5 bases and J by 0 bases, with 4 bases between them. In germline, CDR1 is SGHVS, CDR2 FQNEAQ. The CDR3 loop spans 12 amino acids. The CDR3 is CASSLMNTEAFF. The CDR3 DNA sequence: TGTGCCAGCAGCCTAATGAACACTGAAGCTTTCTTT.

CDR3 DNA sequence: TGTGCCAGCAGCGTAGGGACAGGGGGCTTTAGGAATGAGCAGTTCTTC. Amino acid sequence: CASSVGTGGFRNEQFF. The rearrangement joins TRBV9 to TRBJ2-1, with TRBD1 matching over 11 bases. Per the germline V gene, CDR1 is SGDLS and CDR2 is YYNGEE. The CDR3 is 16 amino acids. V lost 0 bases to trimming and J lost 7 bases; unmatched junction nucleotides: 6.

V and J are TRBV12-3 or TRBV12-4 and TRBJ2-1, with unresolved D. The V end lost 4 bases, the J end lost 10 bases, and 11 bases lay between the germline ends. The CDR3 loop spans 12 amino acids. CDR3 nucleotides: TGTGCCAGCAGTTCGCCTGTGGGCGAGCAGTTCTTC. Protein product: CASSSPVGEQFF.

This sequence joins TRBV6-5 and TRBJ2-1; 9 nucleotides match TRBD2. The CDR3 runs 15 residues. Trimming at V came to 2 bases and at J to 5 bases, leaving 4 bases not matched to a gene. Germline CDR1 reads MNHEY; CDR2 reads SVGAGI. This chain's CDR3 is CASSYGIAGDNEQFF. The CDR3 DNA is TGTGCCAGCAGTTACGGGATAGCGGGGGACAATGAGCAGTTCTTC.

This clone was detected only a few times. CDR3 sequence: CASDRGAPDTQYF. CDR3 nucleotide sequence: TGTGCCAGCGATCGGGGAGCCCCAGATACGCAGTATTTT. V usage is TRBV19 and J usage is TRBJ2-3; D might be TRBD2 (5 bases). Germline V gives CDR1 LNHDA, CDR2 SQIVND (reference sequence). V lost 9 bases to trimming and J lost 4 bases, with 14 bases between them. CDR3 size: 13 residues. The full variable domain, rest sourced from reference TRBV19 and TRBJ2-3, is DGGITQSPKYLFRKEGQNVTLSCEQNLNHDAMYWYRQDPGQGLRLIYYSQIVNDFQKGDIAEGYSVSREKKESFPLTVTSAQKNPTAFYLCASDRGAPDTQYFGPGTRLTVL.

J is TRBJ2-1 and V is TRBV7-2; 10 nucleotides match TRBD2. After removal of 5 bases from V and 4 bases from J, the junction contained 8 bases not matched to a gene. Germline V CDR1 and CDR2: SGHTA, FQGNSA. The CDR3 covers 16 residues. CDR3 protein: CASSLQTSGKYNEQFF. The DNA of the CDR3 is TGTGCCAGCAGCCTTCAAACTAGCGGGAAGTACAATGAGCAGTTCTTC.

In DNA, the CDR3 is TGTGCGACCATCGGGGGGAGATTAGAGCAGTACTTC. Amino acids: CATIGGRLEQYF. The genes are TRBV6-5 and TRBJ2-7, with TRBD2 matching over 7 bases. The CDR3 is 12 residues long. The germline V gene encodes CDR1 MNHEY and CDR2 SVGAGI.

The rearrangement links TRBV4-3 to TRBJ2-4; D unresolved. Trimming took 4 bases from V and 9 from J, leaving 7 bases between them. The V gene's germline CDR1 is LGHNA and CDR2 YSLEER. CDR3 length: 11 amino acids. Written as DNA, the CDR3 is TGCGCCAGCAGCCTCTCCGGCATTCAGTACTTC. Its protein product is CASSLSGIQYF.

The V gene is TRBV4-3, the J gene TRBJ1-5, with 8 nucleotides matching TRBD1. Germline CDR1 and CDR2: LGHNA and YSLEER. CDR3 length: 14 amino acids. V dropped 4 bases and J dropped 7; count of bases not matched to a gene: 6. The CDR3 DNA is TGCGCCAGCAGCCGCTGGACAGGGAGGCAGCCCCAGCATTTT. Translated, it gives CASSRWTGRQPQHF.

The chain combines TRBV5-1 with TRBJ2-4; D ambiguous. The CDR3 loop spans 15 amino acids. Germline CDR1 and CDR2: SGHRS and YFSETQ. Trimming left V 0 bases short and J 7 bases short, with 14 bases between. The CDR3 region has the DNA TGCGCCAGCAGCTTGGACGGCCAGCCGAGGAACATTCAGTACTTC. Translating it yields CASSLDGQPRNIQYF.